The 30 T cell receptor beta chains below all came from one sample that was sequenced in a study of blood T cell repertoires in COVID-19. TCRdb's table, derived via immunoSEQ multiplex PCR, lists solely in-frame clones and lacks some. The top ten hold about 24% of the sample, which has 80,000 to 100,000 clones, more than 60% seen once. The sample taken for sequencing was peripheral blood. All receptors derive from a man aged 65 to 79 with acute or convalescent COVID-19.

The genes are TRBV3-1 (or the pseudogene TRBV3-2) and TRBJ1-4; D is undetermined. This CDR3 comprises 17 residues. Germline lookup yields CDR1 LGHDT and CDR2 YNNKEL (reference sequence). The ends were cut back, 0 bases at V and 6 bases at J, with 17 bases in the middle. CDR3 residues: CASSQEYPQRMDEKLFF. DNA of the CDR3: TGTGCCAGCAGCCAAGAGTACCCACAGAGAATGGATGAAAAACTGTTTTTT.

This chain connects TRBV6-6 to TRBJ2-7; 14 bases match TRBD2. Germline CDR1 reads MNHNY; CDR2 reads SVGAGI (reference sequence). Germline trimming cut 2 bases from V and 6 bases from J; bases unmatched to any gene: 3. The CDR3 loop spans 15 amino acids. CDR3 loop: CASSYGTSGSSEQYF. The DNA of the CDR3 is TGTGCCAGCAGTTACGGGACTAGCGGGAGCTCCGAGCAGTACTTC.

In this sample, this clone turned up once. The genes are TRBV14 and TRBJ1-2; 10 nucleotides match TRBD1. V gave up 3 bases and J gave up 5 bases; unmatched junction bases: 0. This CDR3 comprises 13 residues. Germline CDR1 is SGHDN and CDR2 is FVKESK. CDR3 coding DNA: TGTGCCAGCAGCCAGGACAGGGGGTATGGCTACACCTTC. It yields the protein CASSQDRGYGYTF.

This clone was picked up a small number of times. The CDR3: CATSDPTESQETQYF. DNA of the CDR3: TGTGCCACCAGTGACCCGACAGAATCCCAAGAGACCCAGTACTTC. The V and J genes are TRBV24-1 and TRBJ2-5; TRBD1 is a possible D gene (5 bases). The CDR3 sequence is 15 residues long. The germline V gene has CDR1 KGHDR and CDR2 SFDVKD. Trimming took off 4 bases at V and 1 base at J, with 12 bases between the two ends.

V and J are TRBV24-1 and TRBJ2-1; a weak D match, TRBD1 (6 bases). CDR3 length equals 15 residues. Trimming pared 7 bases from V and 1 base from J, leaving 13 bases between. The germline CDR1 and CDR2 sequences are KGHDR and SFDVKD. CDR3 coding DNA: TGTGCCACCAGCGTACAGGGTGGATCCTACAATGAGCAGTTCTTC. It codes for CATSVQGGSYNEQFF.

This clone was counted a few times. The gene calls are TRBV3-1 (or the pseudogene TRBV3-2) and TRBJ1-4; 7 positions agree with TRBD1. CDR1 is LGHDT, CDR2 YNNKEL, per germline (reference sequence). The V and J ends lost 8 bases and 11 bases, in that order; junction bases with no gene match: 20. The length of the CDR3 is 16 residues. CDR3 sequence (DNA): TGTGCCAGCTCACCTTCATTAGGACAGGAATCGTGGAAACTGTTTTTT. Its protein product is CASSPSLGQESWKLFF.

The chain couples TRBV29-1 to TRBJ1-1; TRBD1 matches 8 bases. This CDR3 comprises 14 residues. With V trimmed by 6 bases and J by 4 bases, 10 bases remained unmatched. The V gene's germline CDR1 is SQVTM and CDR2 ANQGSEA. CDR3 DNA sequence: TGCAGCGTGGGACAGGTAAGGTTGAGCACTGAAGCTTTCTTT. Protein sequence: CSVGQVRLSTEAFF.

This clone has only a few counts. V usage is TRBV25-1 and J usage is TRBJ1-4; 7 bases align to TRBD1. The CDR3 length is 15 residues. The germline CDR1 and CDR2 sequences are MGHDK and SYGVNS. J gave up 4 bases and V 3 bases, and 5 bases lay outside the gene matches. This chain's CDR3 is CASSDRTGFNEKLFF. The CDR3 DNA reads TGTGCCAGCAGTGACCGGACAGGCTTTAATGAAAAACTGTTTTTT.

The J gene is TRBJ2-7, the V gene TRBV10-2; D may be TRBD2 (5 bases). CDR3 length equals 13 residues. The V and J ends lost 5 bases and 3 bases respectively, with 11 bases between them. Germline V gene sequence: CDR1 WSHSY, CDR2 SAAADI. The CDR3 region has the DNA TGCGCCAGCAGTCGCTACCGGGGCTACGAGCAGTACTTC. It translates to CASSRYRGYEQYF.

The V gene is TRBV6-5, the J gene TRBJ2-7; 9 positions match TRBD1. The CDR3 extends over 14 amino acids. After removal of 7 bases from V and 4 bases from J, the junction contained 8 bases not matched to a gene. Germline CDR1 MNHEY, CDR2 SVGAGI. The CDR3 nucleotides are TGTGCCAGCATAGACAGGGGGGCAGGATACGAGCAGTACTTC. Translated: CASIDRGAGYEQYF.

The chain has TRBV3-1 (or the pseudogene TRBV3-2) and TRBJ2-3; 15 bases are a match to TRBD2. Germline V CDR1 and CDR2: LGHDT, YNNKEL (reference sequence). The CDR3 loop spans 19 amino acids. With V trimmed by 1 base and J by 1 base, 6 bases remained unmatched. Written as DNA, the CDR3 is TGTGCCAGCAGCCAAGTCGGACTAGCGGGAGGGCCTCGCACAGATACGCAGTATTTT. It codes for CASSQVGLAGGPRTDTQYF.

This chain links TRBV5-4 with TRBJ1-1; maybe TRBD1 (6 bases). Trimming pared 0 bases from V and 2 bases from J, leaving 14 bases between. Germline CDR1 SGHNT, CDR2 YYREEE (reference sequence). The CDR3 is made up of 16 amino acids. The CDR3 sequence is CASSLVGSGDNTEAFF. The CDR3 nucleotides are TGTGCCAGCAGCTTGGTAGGCTCAGGGGATAACACTGAAGCTTTCTTT.

This chain's CDR3 is CASSQDRDTRNEKLFF. DNA of the CDR3: TGCGCCAGCAGCCAAGATAGGGACACGAGAAATGAAAAACTGTTTTTT. The chain uses TRBV4-3 and TRBJ1-4; possibly TRBD1 for D (6 bases). The germline V gene has CDR1 LGHNA and CDR2 YSLEER. This CDR3 spans 16 amino acids. V was shortened by 0 bases and J by 5 bases, with 13 bases between the two germline ends.

V is TRBV7-2 and J is TRBJ1-5, with a tentative D call TRBD1 (5 bases). Germline V lookup: CDR1 SGHTA, CDR2 FQGNSA. The CDR3 runs to 15 residues. V was pared by 1 base and J by 6 bases, with 13 bases between. The CDR3 sequence is CASSLEVGRAQPQHF. The CDR3 nucleotides read TGTGCCAGCAGCTTAGAGGTGGGCAGGGCTCAGCCCCAGCATTTT.

This chain links TRBV14 with TRBJ2-6, with 8 nucleotides matching TRBD1. Unmatched junction bases numbered 7, after V lost 3 bases and J lost 0 bases. The CDR3 sequence is 18 residues long. Germline-derived CDR1 and CDR2 are SGHDN and FVKESK. As DNA, the CDR3 is TGTGCCAGCAGCCATCGGACAGGGCGTCCCTCTGGGGCCAACGTCCTGACTTTC. Its protein is CASSHRTGRPSGANVLTF.

CDR3 nucleotide sequence: TGTGCCAGCAGCACGGACAGGGGTAACTACGAGCAGTACTTC. Its translation: CASSTDRGNYEQYF. The chain has TRBV5-4 and TRBJ2-7; TRBD1 aligns across 9 bases. Germline-derived CDR1 and CDR2 are SGHNT and YYREEE (reference sequence). Germline trimming cut 4 bases from V and 3 bases from J; bases unmatched to any gene: 5. The CDR3 has 14 residues.

In DNA, the CDR3 is TGCGCCAGCAGCCAAGATTATACTAGCGGGAAGTCCGGGGAGCTGTTTTTT. It is translated as CASSQDYTSGKSGELFF. V and J are TRBV4-1 and TRBJ2-2, with TRBD2 matching over 10 bases. V shed 0 bases and J 6 bases; nucleotides not matched to a gene: 7. The CDR3 covers 17 residues. Per the germline V gene, CDR1 is MGHRA and CDR2 is YSYEKL.

The chain links TRBV24-1 to TRBJ2-5; 14 bases are shared with TRBD2. Germline values: CDR1 KGHDR, CDR2 SFDVKD. Unmatched junction bases numbered 6, after V lost 4 bases and J lost 3 bases. This CDR3 region has 17 residues. The CDR3 protein is CATSDFGTSGSKETQYF. The DNA of the CDR3 is TGTGCCACCAGTGACTTCGGGACTAGCGGGAGCAAAGAGACCCAGTACTTC.

The V gene is TRBV7-3, the J gene TRBJ2-5, with 8 positions matching TRBD1. This CDR3 has 15 residues. Germline CDR1 SGHTA, CDR2 FQGTGA. After removal of 5 bases from V and 2 bases from J, the junction contained 7 bases not matched to a gene. CDR3 coding DNA: TGTGCCAGCAGCCTCGGACAGGGAGGTCAAGAGACCCAGTACTTC. Translation gives CASSLGQGGQETQYF.

V is TRBV5-4 and J is TRBJ1-2, with 7 bases matching TRBD1. Germline CDR1 reads SGHNT; CDR2 reads YYREEE (reference sequence). The CDR3 spans 14 residues. The ends lost 5 bases at V and 4 bases at J; junction bases unmatched: 8. CDR3 loop: CASSRDSRIYGYTF. CDR3 nucleotides: TGTGCCAGCAGTAGGGACAGTCGGATCTATGGCTACACCTTC.

The V gene is TRBV5-1, the J gene TRBJ1-1; no reliable D call. Per germline, CDR1 SGHRS and CDR2 YFSETQ. Trimming removed 4 bases at V and 4 bases at J, with 14 bases between. This CDR3 spans 14 amino acids. CDR3 residues: CASSPGSSGTEAFF. Written as DNA, the CDR3 is TGCGCCAGCAGCCCCGGGAGCAGCGGCACTGAAGCTTTCTTT.

V and J are TRBV5-1 and TRBJ2-3; the match to TRBD1 covers 9 bases. The V segment lost 0 bases and the J segment 3 bases; nucleotides outside the gene matches: 8. The CDR3 has 17 amino acids. Looked up from germline, CDR1 is SGHRS and CDR2 is YFSETQ. CDR3 in DNA: TGCGCCAGCAGCTTGGCTAGGACAGGGGCGTCGACAGATACGCAGTATTTT. Its protein is CASSLARTGASTDTQYF. Variable domain in full (rest from reference TRBV5-1 and TRBJ2-3): KAGVTQTPRYLIKTRGQQVTLSCSPISGHRSVSWYQQTPGQGLQFLFEYFSETQRNKGNFPGRFSGRQFSNSRSEMNVSTLELGDSALYLCASSLARTGASTDTQYFGPGTRLTVL.

In its sample, this clone was seen once. The chain uses TRBV7-9 and TRBJ1-2, with D unresolved. Trimming removed 5 bases from V and 5 bases from J, with 9 bases in between. This CDR3 contains 12 residues. CDR1 and CDR2 from the germline V gene are SEHNR and FQNEAQ (reference sequence). The CDR3 spells CASSPAGYGYTF. CDR3 coding DNA: TGTGCCAGCAGCCCCGCGGGGTATGGCTACACCTTC.

This clone was seen only a few times. This rearrangement joins TRBV27 to TRBJ1-2; the match to TRBD1 covers 11 bases. J gave up 5 bases and V 3 bases, and 5 bases lay outside the gene matches. The CDR3 is 15 amino acids. The germline V gene encodes CDR1 MNHEY and CDR2 SMNVEV (reference sequence). Here the CDR3 DNA reads TGTGCCAGCAGTTTCTGGACAGGGGGCGGGTATGGCTACACCTTC. Its translation is CASSFWTGGGYGYTF.

V gene TRBV19 combines with J gene TRBJ1-1, with D uncertain. The CDR3 has 12 amino acids. CDR1 and CDR2 from the germline V gene are LNHDA and SQIVND (reference sequence). Deletions cut 7 bases from V and 1 base from J, with 7 bases between. This CDR3 reads CASKRGNTEAFF. CDR3 in DNA: TGTGCCAGTAAGAGAGGGAACACTGAAGCTTTCTTT.

CDR3 sequence: CASSNLGGSGETQYF. CDR3 DNA sequence: TGTGCCAGTAGTAATCTTGGCGGGTCGGGGGAGACCCAGTACTTC. This chain connects TRBV19 to TRBJ2-5; a possible D gene is TRBD2 (5 bases). Per the germline V gene, CDR1 is LNHDA and CDR2 is SQIVND (reference sequence). Trimming shortened V by 4 bases and J by 5 bases, and 17 bases separated the two germline ends. The CDR3 is made up of 15 amino acids.

The chain is built from TRBV7-9 and TRBJ2-7; TRBD1 is a possible D gene (5 bases). This CDR3 region has 15 residues. CDR1 is SEHNR, CDR2 FQNEAQ, per germline (reference sequence). Trimming cost V 3 bases and J 3 bases, with 15 bases left between them. As DNA, the CDR3 is TGTGCCAGCAGCTTTGACACGGTAGGGGTCTACGAGCAGTACTTC. Its translation is CASSFDTVGVYEQYF.

This clone was seen a single time. V gene TRBV28 combines with J gene TRBJ2-7; maybe TRBD1 (5 bases). V lost 5 bases and J lost 5, with 19 bases in between. From germline, CDR1 is MDHEN and CDR2 SYDVKM. The CDR3 runs 15 residues. In DNA form, the CDR3 reads TGTGCCAGCAGTCCCCAAGGGGCAGGGTACCACGAGCAGTACTTC. Translating gives CASSPQGAGYHEQYF.

This clone was counted between two and nine times. The CDR3 sequence is CATSPTGMGSPLHF. In DNA form, the CDR3 reads TGTGCCACCAGTCCAACAGGGATGGGTTCACCCCTCCACTTT. The V call is TRBV15, the J call TRBJ1-6, with D perhaps TRBD1 (6 bases). Germline V gene sequence: CDR1 LNHNV, CDR2 YYDKDF (reference sequence). The CDR3 extends over 14 amino acids. V was trimmed by 6 bases and J by 9 bases, leaving 15 bases between them.

This clone appeared a single time. V usage is TRBV18 and J usage is TRBJ2-5; D remains ambiguous. The CDR3 consists of 13 residues. CDR1 KGHSH and CDR2 LQKENI come from the germline V gene. V lost 3 bases to trimming and J lost 0 bases, with 5 bases between them. This chain's CDR3 is CASSPGHQETQYF. CDR3 DNA: TGTGCCAGCTCACCGGGCCACCAAGAGACCCAGTACTTC.